This T cell receptor (beta chain) was sequenced for a study of cytomegalovirus exposure and HLA in healthy donors. Study-wide points: Later analysis revealed greater clonal expansion in HLA-associated TCR beta chains than in equally common others. V segments that were indistinguishable, TRBV6-2 and TRBV6-3 among them, were omitted from analysis.

The ends were cut back, 6 bases at V and 2 bases at J, with 11 bases in the middle. CDR1 is MDHEN, CDR2 SYDVKM, per germline. This CDR3 spans 14 amino acids. On this clone itself: Antigen: not known. The sample carries other DNA sequences with the same CDR3.

Amplification used 60 Vbeta primers and 13 Jbeta primers. Method: immunoSEQ multiplex PCR; TCRdb's copy keeps in-frame clones and lacks some. The sample includes approximately 150,000 clones, around 80% of them seen just once. Sequences were obtained from PBMCs. This TCR was recovered from a female donor in good health and CMV-seronegative. The gene calls are TRBV28 and TRBJ1-5, with D perhaps TRBD1 (5 bases). This CDR3 is CASSPTTGNQPQHF. CDR3 in DNA: TGTGCCAGCAGCCCCACGACAGGCAATCAGCCCCAGCATTTT.